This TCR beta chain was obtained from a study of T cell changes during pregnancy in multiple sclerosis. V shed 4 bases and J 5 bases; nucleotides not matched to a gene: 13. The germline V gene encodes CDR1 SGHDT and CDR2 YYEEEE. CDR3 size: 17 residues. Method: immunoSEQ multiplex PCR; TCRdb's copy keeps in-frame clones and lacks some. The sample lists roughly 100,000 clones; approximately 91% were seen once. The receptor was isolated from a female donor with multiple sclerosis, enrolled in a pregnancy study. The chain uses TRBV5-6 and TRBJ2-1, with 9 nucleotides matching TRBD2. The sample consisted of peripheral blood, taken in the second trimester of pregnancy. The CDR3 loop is CASSPLRAGGRNNEQFF. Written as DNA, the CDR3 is TGTGCCAGCAGCCCTCTAAGAGCGGGAGGAAGGAACAATGAGCAGTTCTTC.